The 32 T cell receptor beta chains given below trace back to one sample, sequenced in a study of tissue T cells after allogeneic stem cell transplantation. Enrolled prospectively were adult allogeneic hematopoietic cell transplant recipients whose graft-versus-host disease was steroid-refractory. The table came from immunoSEQ multiplex PCR; TCRdb's copy has only in-frame clones and leaves some out. The sample records 3,000 or so clones, about 59% being singletons. Material: ascending colon tissue, obtained at autopsy. The origin of the receptors is an older male patient with steroid-refractory graft-versus-host disease after an allogeneic stem cell transplant. Some T cells may be provided by the graft donor.

This clone has just a few counts. This chain links TRBV7-9 with TRBJ1-2; no reliable D call. The CDR3 spans 14 residues. Germline V CDR1 and CDR2: SEHNR, FQNEAQ (reference sequence). V dropped 1 base and J dropped 4 bases, with 10 bases sitting between them. Written as DNA, the CDR3 is TGTGCCAGCAGCTTAGGCCGGGGTTCCTATGGCTACACCTTC. The encoded protein is CASSLGRGSYGYTF.

The J gene is TRBJ2-5, the V gene TRBV3-1 (or the pseudogene TRBV3-2), with D possibly being TRBD1 or TRBD2 (5 bases each). Trimming cost V 3 bases and J 7 bases, with 12 bases left between them. CDR1 and CDR2 (germline): LGHDT, YNNKEL (reference sequence). This CDR3 is 13 amino acids long. The CDR3 region has the DNA TGTGCCAGCAGCCAGGGGACGAGAGCGACCCAGTACTTC. This codes for CASSQGTRATQYF.

The chain combines TRBV6-5 with TRBJ2-6; the D is unclear. This CDR3 region has 13 residues. The germline V gene encodes CDR1 MNHEY and CDR2 SVGAGI. Trimming left V 10 bases short and J 0 bases short, with 7 bases between. The CDR3 loop reads CATIRSGANVLTF. The CDR3 nucleotides read TGTGCCACCATCCGCTCTGGGGCCAACGTCCTGACTTTC.

This chain uses TRBV10-3 with TRBJ2-7; the D gene is possibly TRBD1 (6 bases). In germline, CDR1 is ENHRY, CDR2 SYGVKD. V was pared by 4 bases and J by 5 bases, with 9 bases between. This CDR3 is 12 amino acids long. CDR3 coding DNA: TGTGCCATCAGTGTAAAGGGGGACGAGCAGTACTTC. Translating it yields CAISVKGDEQYF.

CDR3 coding DNA: TGTGCCAGCAGCGTAGCTGCGGGACAGGGAATGAACACTGAAGCTTTCTTT. Residues: CASSVAAGQGMNTEAFF. V is TRBV9 and J is TRBJ1-1; 9 bases match TRBD1. Unmatched junction bases numbered 6, after V lost 0 bases and J lost 0 bases. The CDR3 runs to 17 residues. Looked up from germline, CDR1 is SGDLS and CDR2 is YYNGEE.

V and J are TRBV5-6 and TRBJ2-1, with D unclear. Germline V gene lookup returns CDR1 SGHDT and CDR2 YYEEEE. The germline V and J ends were trimmed by 3 bases and 13 bases, with 17 bases remaining between them. The length of the CDR3 is 13 residues. The CDR3 DNA reads TGTGCCAGCAGCTCTGACACCATACCGTTACAGTTCTTC. Encoded protein: CASSSDTIPLQFF.

The chain links TRBV5-6 to TRBJ1-2; the D gene is possibly TRBD1 (6 bases). Trimming cost V 3 bases and J 4 bases, with 10 bases left between them. CDR3 length: 13 residues. Germline loops: CDR1 SGHDT, CDR2 YYEEEE. The CDR3 nucleotides are TGTGCCAGCAGCTCCGGACAGCGCTATGGCTACACCTTC. Residues: CASSSGQRYGYTF.

The chain has TRBV7-6 and TRBJ1-3, with D uncertain. The ends were cut back, 2 bases at V and 0 bases at J, with 5 bases in the middle. Per the germline V gene, CDR1 is SGHVS and CDR2 is FNYEAQ. The CDR3 contains 14 residues. The CDR3 DNA follows: TGTGCCAGCAGCTTAAACCCCTCTGGAAACACCATATATTTT. It specifies CASSLNPSGNTIYF.

The V and J genes are TRBV7-3 and TRBJ1-1; TRBD1 aligns across 7 bases. V shed 4 bases and J 5 bases; nucleotides not matched to a gene: 7. Germline CDR1 and CDR2: SGHTA and FQGTGA. The CDR3 sequence is 14 residues long. The CDR3 coding sequence is TGTGCCAGCAGCTCGGAGGGGGCGGGAACTGAAGCTTTCTTT. It specifies CASSSEGAGTEAFF.

The chain joins TRBV4-2 to TRBJ1-2; maybe TRBD1 (5 bases). The CDR3 has 15 amino acids. V lost 0 bases and J lost 4, with 12 bases in between. The germline CDR1 and CDR2 sequences are LGHNA and YNFKEQ. The CDR3 DNA sequence: TGTGCCAGCAGCCAAGAAGGGACGGAGGGCTATGGCTACACCTTC. Amino acid sequence: CASSQEGTEGYGYTF.

CDR3 residues: CASSDSGGNQPQHF. The CDR3 nucleotides are TGTGCCAGCAGTGACTCAGGGGGCAATCAGCCCCAGCATTTT. The chain employs TRBV25-1 and TRBJ1-5, with D tentatively TRBD1 (6 bases). Per germline, CDR1 MGHDK and CDR2 SYGVNS. CDR3 size: 14 residues. V was shortened by 3 bases and J by 2 bases, with 8 bases between the two germline ends.

This clone was detected a few times. The chain has TRBV9 and TRBJ1-1; unclear D gene. The CDR3 consists of 14 residues. V was pared by 1 base and J by 0 bases, with 7 bases between. Germline CDR1 is SGDLS and CDR2 is YYNGEE. CDR3 region: CASSVSGLNTEAFF. CDR3 nucleotide sequence: TGTGCCAGCAGCGTATCGGGCCTGAACACTGAAGCTTTCTTT.

V and J are TRBV18 and TRBJ2-1; unclear D gene. The CDR3 spans 10 residues. Trimming shortened V by 8 bases and J by 7 bases, and 6 bases separated the two germline ends. Germline CDR1 reads KGHSH; CDR2 reads LQKENI. This chain's CDR3 is CASGRNEQFF. The CDR3 nucleotides read TGTGCCAGCGGGCGTAATGAGCAGTTCTTC.

The chain joins TRBV12-5 to TRBJ1-1; D may be TRBD1 (5 bases). Germline V gene data show CDR1 as LGHNT and CDR2 as FRNRAP. The CDR3 runs 12 residues. Trimming took 4 bases from V and 4 from J, leaving 7 bases between them. Here the CDR3 DNA reads TGTGCTAGTGGTTATGGGACCACTGAAGCTTTCTTT. This sequence encodes CASGYGTTEAFF.

This clone appeared a few times. The J gene is TRBJ1-2, the V gene TRBV4-3, with 12 bases lining up with TRBD1. The germline gives CDR1 LGHNA, CDR2 YSLEER. CDR3 length: 17 amino acids. The ends lost 0 bases at V and 4 bases at J; junction bases unmatched: 6. In DNA, the CDR3 is TGCGCCAGCAGCCAAGAGGGACAGGGGGCCGCTCTCTATGGCTACACCTTC. Protein: CASSQEGQGAALYGYTF.

This rearrangement joins TRBV9 to TRBJ2-7, with 8 bases fitting TRBD2. Germline values: CDR1 SGDLS, CDR2 YYNGEE. The CDR3 covers 14 residues. V dropped 2 bases and J dropped 3; count of bases not matched to a gene: 4. Written as DNA, the CDR3 is TGTGCCAGCAGCGTGAGCGGGGGAAACTACGAGCAGTACTTC. Amino acids: CASSVSGGNYEQYF.

This clone has only one observation. V and J are TRBV9 and TRBJ2-6; the D is unclear. From germline, CDR1 is SGDLS and CDR2 YYNGEE. The CDR3 loop spans 15 amino acids. The V gene lost 2 bases and the J gene lost 0 bases, with 6 bases spanning the gap. CDR3 in DNA: TGTGCCAGCAGCGTGGAAGGCTCTGGGGCCAACGTCCTGACTTTC. Encoded protein: CASSVEGSGANVLTF.

The chain links TRBV19 to TRBJ2-4; 7 bases fit TRBD1. V dropped 6 bases and J dropped 4; count of bases not matched to a gene: 3. The CDR3 consists of 13 residues. The germline gives CDR1 LNHDA, CDR2 SQIVND (reference sequence). CDR3 in DNA: TGTGCCAGTAGGGAACAGGGGAAAAACATTCAGTACTTC. This translates into CASREQGKNIQYF.

The gene calls are TRBV6-2 or TRBV6-3 and TRBJ2-7; D is unclear. The CDR3 loop spans 13 amino acids. Trimming removed 0 bases from V and 4 bases from J, with 7 bases in between. Germline CDR1 is MNHEY and CDR2 is SVGEGT. DNA for the CDR3: TGTGCCAGCAGTTACTCCTACAGTTACGAGCAGTACTTC. Its protein is CASSYSYSYEQYF.

This chain joins TRBV11-2 and TRBJ2-3; D gene unclear. Trimming shortened V by 0 bases and J by 4 bases, and 14 bases separated the two germline ends. Germline V gene data show CDR1 as SGHAT and CDR2 as FQNNGV. This CDR3 is 16 amino acids long. CDR3 protein: CASSLDSLRAADTQYF. DNA of the CDR3: TGTGCCAGCAGCTTAGACTCCCTTCGAGCAGCAGATACGCAGTATTTT. Looking up the rest from reference TRBV11-2 and TRBJ2-3 gives the full variable domain: EAGVAQSPRYKIIEKRQSVAFWCNPISGHATLYWYQQILGQGPKLLIQFQNNGVVDDSQLPKDRFSAERLKGVDSTLKIQPAKLEDSAVYLCASSLDSLRAADTQYFGPGTRLTVL.

This clone was observed a few times. The chain links TRBV6-5 to TRBJ1-1; 8 bases fit TRBD1. Trimming cost V 4 bases and J 0 bases; bases outside gene matches: 7. The germline CDR1 and CDR2 sequences are MNHEY and SVGAGI. The length of the CDR3 is 16 residues. CDR3 nucleotides: TGTGCCAGCAGTTTTTCAGGGGGCGGGTTGAACACTGAAGCTTTCTTT. It is translated as CASSFSGGGLNTEAFF.

The chain is built from TRBV7-9 and TRBJ2-7; tentative D call: TRBD2 (6 bases). The CDR3 is 13 residues long. V was shortened by 1 base and J by 7 bases, with 11 bases between the two germline ends. Per the germline V gene, CDR1 is SEHNR and CDR2 is FQNEAQ (reference sequence). CDR3 sequence: CASSLVSGGEQYF. CDR3 coding DNA: TGTGCCAGCAGCTTAGTGTCCGGGGGTGAGCAGTACTTC.

This clone turned up a few times. This chain uses TRBV9 with TRBJ1-1; the match to TRBD1 covers 7 bases. The CDR3 has 14 residues. Germline values: CDR1 SGDLS, CDR2 YYNGEE. Losses at the gene ends were 0 bases for V and 1 base for J; bases not matched to a gene: 0. For the CDR3, the DNA is TGTGCCAGCAGCGTAGAGGGGGCGAACACTGAAGCTTTCTTT. Its protein is CASSVEGANTEAFF.

The rearrangement links TRBV12-3 or TRBV12-4 to TRBJ2-5, with unresolved D. This CDR3 is 12 amino acids long. The V gene lost 5 bases and the J gene lost 5 bases, with 9 bases spanning the gap. The CDR3 DNA reads as TGTGCCAGCAGTGCCCCCGGGGAGACCCAGTACTTC. As protein: CASSAPGETQYF.

This rearrangement joins TRBV4-1 to TRBJ2-3; 8 nucleotides line up with TRBD2. The CDR3 contains 18 residues. Trimming cost V 0 bases and J 0 bases; bases outside gene matches: 8. Germline values: CDR1 MGHRA, CDR2 YSYEKL. The CDR3 coding sequence is TGCGCCAGCAGCCAAGATCTGAGGCGGGGGGCGAGCACAGATACGCAGTATTTT. Translation: CASSQDLRRGASTDTQYF.

The chain couples TRBV11-2 to TRBJ2-1; D call uncertain. The germline V and J ends were trimmed by 5 bases and 0 bases, with 17 bases remaining between them. Germline CDR1 reads SGHAT; CDR2 reads FQNNGV. The length of the CDR3 is 17 residues. The CDR3 is CASSPRLSKSSYNEQFF. In nucleotides, the CDR3 is TGTGCCAGCAGCCCCCGCCTTTCTAAGAGCTCCTACAATGAGCAGTTCTTC.

In its sample, this clone was seen a few times. J is TRBJ2-1 and V is TRBV7-2; D ambiguous. V dropped 2 bases and J dropped 0 bases, with 8 bases sitting between them. The CDR3 consists of 15 residues. Looked up from germline, CDR1 is SGHTA and CDR2 is FQGNSA. The CDR3 DNA reads as TGTGCCAGCAGCTTATTGCAGCTCTCCTACAATGAGCAGTTCTTC. It yields the protein CASSLLQLSYNEQFF.

This clone was seen more than once but under ten times. This sequence joins TRBV3-1 (or the pseudogene TRBV3-2) and TRBJ2-3; 9 bases line up with TRBD2. Germline CDR1 reads LGHDT; CDR2 reads YNNKEL (reference sequence). The CDR3 sequence is 16 residues long. The trim removed 3 bases at V and 2 bases at J, leaving 6 bases unmatched. This chain's CDR3 is CASSQERLAVTDTQYF. The CDR3 DNA is TGTGCCAGCAGCCAGGAACGACTAGCGGTCACAGATACGCAGTATTTT.

This clone was observed a single time. This chain links TRBV11-1 with TRBJ1-1; unclear D gene. The CDR3 length is 15 residues. CDR1 SGHAT and CDR2 FQDESV come from the germline V gene (reference sequence). The ends were cut back, 5 bases at V and 4 bases at J, with 17 bases in the middle. CDR3 in amino acids: CASSPNSGVSTEAFF. In nucleotides, the CDR3 is TGTGCCAGCAGCCCAAACAGTGGGGTTTCCACTGAAGCTTTCTTT.

V gene TRBV5-8 combines with J gene TRBJ2-5, with D tentatively TRBD1 (5 bases). Between the trimmed V and J ends, which lost 0 bases and 1 base, there was a span of 10 bases. Germline CDR1 is SGHTS and CDR2 is YDEGEE. The CDR3 runs to 15 residues. CDR3 residues: CASSLELQGQETQYF. Written as DNA, the CDR3 is TGTGCCAGCAGCTTGGAACTTCAGGGCCAAGAGACCCAGTACTTC.

The chain has TRBV6-5 and TRBJ2-1; weak D call: TRBD1 (6 bases). Germline lookup yields CDR1 MNHEY and CDR2 SVGAGI. This CDR3 has 13 residues. Trimming left V 6 bases short and J 9 bases short, with 15 bases between. The CDR3 region has the DNA TGTGCCAGCAGAAGGGACACCCGGGGTGAGCAGTTCTTC. As protein: CASRRDTRGEQFF.

V and J are TRBV11-2 and TRBJ1-4, with D uncertain. The V gene lost 5 bases and the J gene lost 3 bases, with 10 bases spanning the gap. Germline V gene sequence: CDR1 SGHAT, CDR2 FQNNGV. There are 14 residues in the CDR3. The CDR3 DNA reads TGTGCCAGCAGCCCCCCCGGGTCTAATGAAAAACTGTTTTTT. This translates into CASSPPGSNEKLFF. Using reference TRBV11-2 and TRBJ1-4 for the parts outside the CDR3, the full variable domain is EAGVAQSPRYKIIEKRQSVAFWCNPISGHATLYWYQQILGQGPKLLIQFQNNGVVDDSQLPKDRFSAERLKGVDSTLKIQPAKLEDSAVYLCASSPPGSNEKLFFGSGTQLSVL.